The 14 T cell receptor beta chains below come from one sample, sequenced in a study of beta chain features in type 1 diabetes (dated by TCRdb to 2016 to 2019). Their antigen targets remain unknown. Library preparation employed the immunoSEQ multiplex PCR assay. The entire amount of isolated RNA was reverse transcribed using the High Capacity cDNA Reverse Transcription Kit, so the sequenced TCRB transcripts were expressed ones. This immuneACCESS table, as held by TCRdb, lists in-frame sequences with V and J called but not all clones. Of the missing ones, under half trace to an unresolved V gene in checked studies; the others have no known cause. The sample table lists a few hundred thousand clones, around 12% of them with a count of one. 0.0095% to 0.013% of the sample goes to the ten largest clones. The research as a whole found: A moderate but significant shortening of TCRB CDR3 length was observed in type 1 diabetes patients in all four CD4+ subsets.

Material: naive CD4+ T cells from blood. Interpreted using the paper, the cell subset or site label stands for: true naive CD4+ T cells. These receptors came from a woman between 18 and 29 years old with type 1 diabetes.

This rearrangement joins TRBV6-5 to TRBJ1-2; 7 bases map to TRBD1. The CDR3 totals 15 residues. Germline V gene lookup returns CDR1 MNHEY and CDR2 SVGAGI. With 0 bases clipped from V and 3 bases from J, the junction kept 4 bases outside the gene matches. The CDR3 nucleotides are TGTGCCAGCAGTTACTCGAACAGGGGAGACTATGGCTACACCTTC. Translation: CASSYSNRGDYGYTF.

This clone was detected only a few times. The chain is built from TRBV29-1 and TRBJ2-7; perhaps TRBD1 as D (5 bases). V was shortened by 7 bases and J by 5 bases, with 15 bases between the two germline ends. CDR3 length equals 12 residues. CDR1 SQVTM and CDR2 ANQGSEA come from the germline V gene. The CDR3 DNA is TGCAGCGCCCCCGGGTTGGGGCACGAGCAGTACTTC. Translating it yields CSAPGLGHEQYF.

The chain carries TRBV19 and TRBJ1-1; perhaps TRBD1 as D (6 bases). Germline V gene data show CDR1 as LNHDA and CDR2 as SQIVND (reference sequence). Trimming removed 7 bases from V and 4 bases from J, with 19 bases in between. The CDR3 contains 15 residues. The CDR3 nucleotides are TGTGCCAGTATCGCGGCGGGGGCTGGGGGCACTGAAGCTTTCTTT. It specifies CASIAAGAGGTEAFF. Full variable domain (remainder filled in from reference TRBV19 and TRBJ1-1): DGGITQSPKYLFRKEGQNVTLSCEQNLNHDAMYWYRQDPGQGLRLIYYSQIVNDFQKGDIAEGYSVSREKKESFPLTVTSAQKNPTAFYLCASIAAGAGGTEAFFGQGTRLTVV.

This chain joins TRBV7-2 and TRBJ2-1; TRBD2 aligns across 9 bases. The CDR3 covers 14 residues. Germline CDR1 reads SGHTA; CDR2 reads FQGNSA. V was pared by 7 bases and J by 9 bases, with 10 bases of the junction left unmatched. The CDR3 is CASTLGTSWGEQFF. The DNA for the CDR3 is TGTGCCAGCACTCTAGGGACTAGCTGGGGTGAGCAGTTCTTC. The entire variable domain, with the rest obtained from reference TRBV7-2 and TRBJ2-1, is as follows: GAGVSQSPSNKVTEKGKDVELRCDPISGHTALYWYRQSLGQGLEFLIYFQGNSAPDKSGLPSDRFSAERTGGSVSTLTIQRTQQEDSAVYLCASTLGTSWGEQFFGPGTRLTVL.

This clone turned up a few times. The genes are TRBV2 and TRBJ2-1, with D possibly matching TRBD2 (6 bases). CDR3 length equals 14 residues. Deletions cut 7 bases from V and 0 bases from J, with 10 bases between. From germline, CDR1 is SNHLY and CDR2 FYNNEI. This CDR3 reads CASTRGSSYNEQFF. Written as DNA, the CDR3 is TGTGCCAGCACGCGGGGAAGCTCCTACAATGAGCAGTTCTTC. The full variable domain, completed using reference TRBV2 and TRBJ2-1, is EPEVTQTPSHQVTQMGQEVILRCVPISNHLYFYWYRQILGQKVEFLVSFYNNEISEKSEIFDDQFSVERPDGSNFTLKIRSTKLEDSAMYFCASTRGSSYNEQFFGPGTRLTVL.

This clone was seen a few times. The chain has TRBV29-1 and TRBJ2-3, with a weak D call TRBD2 (6 bases). The germline V gene has CDR1 SQVTM and CDR2 ANQGSEA. The CDR3 is 17 residues long. V lost 6 bases and J lost 0, with 22 bases in between. The CDR3 nucleotides are TGCAGCGTCGGGGGACGAGGGCTTCCCCCTAGCACAGATACGCAGTATTTT. Translating it yields CSVGGRGLPPSTDTQYF.

The chain is built from TRBV28 and TRBJ2-7, with 7 bases identical to TRBD1. V lost 7 bases to trimming and J lost 1 base; unmatched junction nucleotides: 7. The germline V gene encodes CDR1 MDHEN and CDR2 SYDVKM. This CDR3 spans 14 amino acids. As DNA, the CDR3 is TGTGCCAGCATTACCGGGACAGAGTCCTACGAGCAGTACTTC. Translated, it gives CASITGTESYEQYF.

This clone was found a few times. This chain links TRBV20-1 with TRBJ2-7; D is perhaps TRBD2 (5 bases). The germline V gene encodes CDR1 DFQATT and CDR2 SNEGSKA (reference sequence). The CDR3 runs to 11 residues. The germline V and J ends were trimmed by 6 bases and 6 bases, with 12 bases remaining between them. The CDR3 is CSAVRGGEQYF. The DNA for the CDR3 is TGCAGTGCCGTCCGGGGTGGCGAGCAGTACTTC.

In its sample, this clone was seen a few times. V usage is TRBV29-1 and J usage is TRBJ1-5; no reliable D call. The germline V and J ends were trimmed by 3 bases and 0 bases, with 6 bases remaining between them. Per germline, CDR1 SQVTM and CDR2 ANQGSEA. CDR3 length: 13 residues. The CDR3 protein is CSVEPGSNQPQHF. The CDR3 DNA sequence: TGCAGCGTTGAGCCAGGTAGCAATCAGCCCCAGCATTTT.

This clone was picked up a small number of times. The chain employs TRBV9 and TRBJ2-2, with 7 bases fitting TRBD1. Unmatched junction bases numbered 8, after V lost 4 bases and J lost 5 bases. The CDR3 extends over 15 amino acids. Germline lookup yields CDR1 SGDLS and CDR2 YYNGEE. CDR3 DNA sequence: TGTGCCAGCAGCATACAGGGGATGGGTACCGGGGAGCTGTTTTTT. Residues: CASSIQGMGTGELFF.

This clone turned up a few times. The genes are TRBV19 and TRBJ2-7, with TRBD2 matching 9 bases. V gave up 6 bases and J gave up 2 bases; unmatched junction bases: 5. The CDR3 runs to 14 residues. In germline, CDR1 is LNHDA, CDR2 SQIVND (reference sequence). The CDR3 DNA reads as TGTGCCAGTAGCCTAGCGGGACTACCCTACGAGCAGTACTTC. This encodes CASSLAGLPYEQYF. Supplemented by reference TRBV19 and TRBJ2-7, the full variable domain reads DGGITQSPKYLFRKEGQNVTLSCEQNLNHDAMYWYRQDPGQGLRLIYYSQIVNDFQKGDIAEGYSVSREKKESFPLTVTSAQKNPTAFYLCASSLAGLPYEQYFGPGTRLTVT.

V usage is TRBV20-1 and J usage is TRBJ2-7; TRBD1 might be the D (5 bases). From germline, CDR1 is DFQATT and CDR2 SNEGSKA (reference sequence). The CDR3 is 11 amino acids. The V end lost 6 bases, the J end lost 3 bases, and 9 bases lay between the germline ends. Written as DNA, the CDR3 is TGCAGTGCCGATCAGGGCTACGAGCAGTACTTC. Its translation is CSADQGYEQYF.

This clone was seen only a few times. The V gene is TRBV4-2, the J gene TRBJ2-2, with TRBD1 matching 10 bases. V dropped 1 base and J dropped 4; count of bases not matched to a gene: 9. The CDR3 contains 18 residues. From germline, CDR1 is LGHNA and CDR2 YNFKEQ. This CDR3 reads CASSQALGDRGPTGELFF. The CDR3 DNA reads as TGTGCCAGCAGCCAAGCCCTTGGGGACAGGGGTCCCACCGGGGAGCTGTTTTTT.

The chain recombines TRBV5-4 with TRBJ1-1, with a possible D match to TRBD1 (5 bases). CDR3 length: 15 amino acids. V lost 0 bases and J 0 bases, leaving 9 bases between the germline ends. The germline CDR1 and CDR2 sequences are SGHNT and YYREEE (reference sequence). CDR3 protein: CASSLGQKMNTEAFF. CDR3 in DNA: TGTGCCAGCAGCTTGGGACAGAAAATGAACACTGAAGCTTTCTTT.